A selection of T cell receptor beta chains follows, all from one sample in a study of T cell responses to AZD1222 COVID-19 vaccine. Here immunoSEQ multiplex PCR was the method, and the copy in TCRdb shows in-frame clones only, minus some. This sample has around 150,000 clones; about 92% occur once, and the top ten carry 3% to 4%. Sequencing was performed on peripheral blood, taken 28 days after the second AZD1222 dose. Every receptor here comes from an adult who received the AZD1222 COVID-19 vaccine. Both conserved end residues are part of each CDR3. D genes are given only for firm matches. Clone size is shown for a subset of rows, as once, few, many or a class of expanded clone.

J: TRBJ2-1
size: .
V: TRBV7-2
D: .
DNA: TGTGCCAGCAGCCTCGCGTCTAGGACGGGGGAGCAGTTCTTC
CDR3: CASSLASRTGEQFF

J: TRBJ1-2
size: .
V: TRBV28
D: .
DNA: TGTGCCAGCAGTTCAGGGTACCTCTATGGCTACACCTTC
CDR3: CASSSGYLYGYTF

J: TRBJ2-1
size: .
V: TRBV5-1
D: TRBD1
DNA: TGCGCCAGCAGCCAGCCGGGACAGCGGAACAATGAGCAGTTCTTC
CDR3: CASSQPGQRNNEQFF

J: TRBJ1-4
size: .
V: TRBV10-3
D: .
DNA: TGTGCCATCAGTGAGCCGGGGGGCAATGAAAAACTGTTTTTT
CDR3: CAISEPGGNEKLFF

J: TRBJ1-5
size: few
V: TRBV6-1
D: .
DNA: TGTGCCAGCAGTGATGGTATTGGGGGCAATCAGCCCCAGCATTTT
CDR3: CASSDGIGGNQPQHF

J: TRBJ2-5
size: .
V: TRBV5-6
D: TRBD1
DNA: TGTGCCAGCAGCCCGGGACAGGGCCACCAAGAGACCCAGTACTTC
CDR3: CASSPGQGHQETQYF

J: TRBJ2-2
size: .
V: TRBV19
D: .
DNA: TGTGCCAGTAGTTTGGTTCTCATGGGCACCGGGGAGCTGTTTTTT
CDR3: CASSLVLMGTGELFF

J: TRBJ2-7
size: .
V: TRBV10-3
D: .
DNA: TGTGCCATCAGTGACCGGGCGGGGACCGTTTCCTACGAGCAGTACTTC
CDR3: CAISDRAGTVSYEQYF

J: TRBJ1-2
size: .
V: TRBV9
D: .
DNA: TGTGCCAGCATCGACCAGGACGGAGGCTACACCTTC
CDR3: CASIDQDGGYTF

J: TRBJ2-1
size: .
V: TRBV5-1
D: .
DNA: TGCGCCAGCAGTTCGGGACTGGATTACAATGAGCAGTTCTTC
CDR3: CASSSGLDYNEQFF

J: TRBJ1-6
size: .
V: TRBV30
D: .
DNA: TGTGCCTGGAGGCAGGGCCCAGGGGATTCACCCCTCCACTTT
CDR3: CAWRQGPGDSPLHF

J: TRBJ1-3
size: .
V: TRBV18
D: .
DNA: TGTGCCAGCTCACCATCAGGTTCTGGAAACACCATATATTTT
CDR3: CASSPSGSGNTIYF

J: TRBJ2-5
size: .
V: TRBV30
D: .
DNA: TGTGCCTGGAACCTCCAGGGGGAGACCCAGTACTTC
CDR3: CAWNLQGETQYF

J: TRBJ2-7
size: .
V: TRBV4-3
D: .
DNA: TGCGCCAGCAGCCAAGTGCCTGCCAAGGGCTACGAGCAGTACTTC
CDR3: CASSQVPAKGYEQYF

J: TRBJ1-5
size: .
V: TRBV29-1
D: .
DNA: TGCAGCGTTGTCCTTACAGATTCGAGACTCAATCAGCCCCAGCATTTT
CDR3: CSVVLTDSRLNQPQHF

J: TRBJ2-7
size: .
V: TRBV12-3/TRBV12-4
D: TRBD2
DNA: TGTGCCAGCAGGGCGGGAGCGTACGAGCAGTACTTC
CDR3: CASRAGAYEQYF

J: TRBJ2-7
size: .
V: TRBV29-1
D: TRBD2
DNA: TGCAGCGTAGTACGCGGGAGCTCCCACGAGCAGTACTTC
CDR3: CSVVRGSSHEQYF

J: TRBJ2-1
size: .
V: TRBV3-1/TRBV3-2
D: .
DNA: TGTGCCAGCAGCGGATACAATGAGCAGTTCTTC
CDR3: CASSGYNEQFF

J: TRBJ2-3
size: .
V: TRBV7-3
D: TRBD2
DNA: TGTGCCAGCAGCTTATTTACTAGCGGGGCCCCGGGTACGCAGTATTTT
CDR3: CASSLFTSGAPGTQYF

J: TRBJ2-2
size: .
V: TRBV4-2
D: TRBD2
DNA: TGTGCCAGCAGCCCGCTACTAGCGGGAGCCGGGGAGCTGTTTTTT
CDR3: CASSPLLAGAGELFF

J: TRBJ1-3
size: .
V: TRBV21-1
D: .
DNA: TGTGCCAGCAGCAAATTCCAGTCCTCCGGAAACACCATATATTTT
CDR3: CASSKFQSSGNTIYF

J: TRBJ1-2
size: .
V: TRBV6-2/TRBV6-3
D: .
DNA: TGTGCCAGCAGTTCCCCGGACACCTGGGGCTACACCTTC
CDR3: CASSSPDTWGYTF

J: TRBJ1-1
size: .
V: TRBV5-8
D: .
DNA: TGTGCCAGCAGCTCTAAAAACTTT
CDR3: CASSSKNF

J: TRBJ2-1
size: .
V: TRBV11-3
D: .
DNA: TGTGCCAGCAGCTCCGGACAGAGCTCCTACAATGAGCAGTTCTTC
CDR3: CASSSGQSSYNEQFF